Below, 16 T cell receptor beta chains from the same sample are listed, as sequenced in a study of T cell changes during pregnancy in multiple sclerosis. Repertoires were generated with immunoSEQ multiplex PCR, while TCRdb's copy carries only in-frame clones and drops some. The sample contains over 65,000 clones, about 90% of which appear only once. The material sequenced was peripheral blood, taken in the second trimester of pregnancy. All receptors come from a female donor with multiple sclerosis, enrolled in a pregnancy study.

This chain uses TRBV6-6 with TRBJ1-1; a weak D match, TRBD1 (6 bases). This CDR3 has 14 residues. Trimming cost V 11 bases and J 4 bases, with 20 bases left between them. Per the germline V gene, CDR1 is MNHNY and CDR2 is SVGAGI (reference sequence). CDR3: CASKGGRWATEAFF. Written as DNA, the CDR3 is TGTGCCTCCAAGGGGGGGCGATGGGCCACTGAAGCTTTCTTT.

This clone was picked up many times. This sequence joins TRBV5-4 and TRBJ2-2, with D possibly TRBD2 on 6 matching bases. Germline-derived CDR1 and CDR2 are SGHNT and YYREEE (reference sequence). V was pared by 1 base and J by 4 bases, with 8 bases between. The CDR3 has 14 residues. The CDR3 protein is CASSLPGLTGELFF. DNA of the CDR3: TGTGCCAGCAGCTTGCCGGGACTCACCGGGGAGCTGTTTTTT.

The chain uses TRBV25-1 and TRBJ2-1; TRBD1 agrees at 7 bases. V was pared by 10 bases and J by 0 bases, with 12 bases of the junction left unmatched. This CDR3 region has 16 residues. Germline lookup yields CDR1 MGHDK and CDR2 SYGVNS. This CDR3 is CATTHPRTGSYNEQFF. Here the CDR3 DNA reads TGTGCCACCACACACCCTCGGACAGGCTCCTACAATGAGCAGTTCTTC.

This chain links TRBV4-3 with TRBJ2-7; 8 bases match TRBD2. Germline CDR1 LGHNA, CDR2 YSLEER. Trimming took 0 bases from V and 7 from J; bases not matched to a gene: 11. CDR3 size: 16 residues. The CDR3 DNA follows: TGCGCCAGCAGCCAAGATTGGAGCGGGGGCCCCAGGGAGCAGTACTTC. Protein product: CASSQDWSGGPREQYF.

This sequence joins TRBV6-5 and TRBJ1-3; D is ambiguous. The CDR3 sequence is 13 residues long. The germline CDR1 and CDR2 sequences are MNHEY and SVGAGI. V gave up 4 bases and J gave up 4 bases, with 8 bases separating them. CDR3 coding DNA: TGTGCCAGCAGTTCCTCGAGCGGAAACACCATATATTTT. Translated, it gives CASSSSSGNTIYF.

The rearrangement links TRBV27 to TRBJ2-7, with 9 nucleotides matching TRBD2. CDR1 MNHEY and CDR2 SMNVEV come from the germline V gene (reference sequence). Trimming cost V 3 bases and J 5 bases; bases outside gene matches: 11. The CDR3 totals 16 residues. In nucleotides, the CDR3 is TGTGCCAGCAGTTTGGGGCGGGGGGGAGTAACCGACGAGCAGTACTTC. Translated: CASSLGRGGVTDEQYF.

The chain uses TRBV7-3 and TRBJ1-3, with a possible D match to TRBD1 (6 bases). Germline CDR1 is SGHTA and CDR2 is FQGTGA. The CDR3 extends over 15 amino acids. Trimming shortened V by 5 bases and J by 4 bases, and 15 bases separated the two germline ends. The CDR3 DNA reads TGTGCCAGCAGCCCCACGGGGACACTGGGAAACACCATATATTTT. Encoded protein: CASSPTGTLGNTIYF.

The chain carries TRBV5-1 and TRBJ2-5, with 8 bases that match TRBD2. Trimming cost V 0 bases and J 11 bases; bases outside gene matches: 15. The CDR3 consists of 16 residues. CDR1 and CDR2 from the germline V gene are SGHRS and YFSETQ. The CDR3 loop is CASSLGLGLAGSEQYF. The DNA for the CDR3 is TGCGCCAGCAGCTTGGGTCTCGGCCTAGCGGGTTCTGAGCAGTACTTC.

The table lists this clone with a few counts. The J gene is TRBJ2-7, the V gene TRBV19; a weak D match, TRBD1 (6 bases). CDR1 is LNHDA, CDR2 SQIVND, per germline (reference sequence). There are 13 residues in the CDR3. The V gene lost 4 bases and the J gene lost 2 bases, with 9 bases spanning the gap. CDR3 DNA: TGTGCCAGTAGTACGGACAGAGCCTACGAGCAGTACTTC. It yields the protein CASSTDRAYEQYF.

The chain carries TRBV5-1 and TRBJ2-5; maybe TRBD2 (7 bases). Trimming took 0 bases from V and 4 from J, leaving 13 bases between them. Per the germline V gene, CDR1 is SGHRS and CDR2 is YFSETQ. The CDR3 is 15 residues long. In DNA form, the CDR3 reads TGCGCCAGCAGCTTGGCGGGGGGCAGAGCAGAGACCCAGTACTTC. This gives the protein CASSLAGGRAETQYF.

This CDR3 is CASSVVGDSTDTQYF. CDR3 DNA: TGTGCCAGCAGCGTAGTGGGCGATAGCACAGATACGCAGTATTTT. The chain recombines TRBV9 with TRBJ2-3; no firm D call. CDR3 length: 15 residues. Looked up from germline, CDR1 is SGDLS and CDR2 is YYNGEE. V was shortened by 0 bases and J by 0 bases, with 8 bases between the two germline ends.

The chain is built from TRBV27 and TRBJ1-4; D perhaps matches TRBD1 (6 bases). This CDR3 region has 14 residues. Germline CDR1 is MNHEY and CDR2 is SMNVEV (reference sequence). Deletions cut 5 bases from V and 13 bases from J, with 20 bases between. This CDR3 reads CASSPGTLGPGLFF. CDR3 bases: TGTGCCAGCAGTCCCGGGACACTTGGGCCTGGACTGTTTTTT.

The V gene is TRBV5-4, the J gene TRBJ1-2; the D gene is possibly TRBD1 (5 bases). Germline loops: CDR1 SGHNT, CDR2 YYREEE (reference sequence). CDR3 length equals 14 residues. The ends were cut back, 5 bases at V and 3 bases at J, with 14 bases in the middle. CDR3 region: CASRPDPGDYGYTF. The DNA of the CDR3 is TGTGCCAGCAGACCGGACCCGGGGGACTATGGCTACACCTTC.

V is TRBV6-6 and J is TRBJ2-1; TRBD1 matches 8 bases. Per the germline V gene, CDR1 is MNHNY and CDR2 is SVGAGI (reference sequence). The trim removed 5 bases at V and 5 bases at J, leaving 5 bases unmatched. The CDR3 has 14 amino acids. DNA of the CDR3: TGTGCCAGCAGTGAGGACAGGGCAAACAATGAGCAGTTCTTC. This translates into CASSEDRANNEQFF.

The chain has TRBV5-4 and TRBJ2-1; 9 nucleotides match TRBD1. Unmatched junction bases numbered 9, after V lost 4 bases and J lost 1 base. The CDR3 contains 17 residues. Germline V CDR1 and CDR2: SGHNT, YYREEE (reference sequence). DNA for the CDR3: TGTGCCAGCAGCACATACCCCGGACAGGGGTCCTACAATGAGCAGTTCTTC. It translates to CASSTYPGQGSYNEQFF.

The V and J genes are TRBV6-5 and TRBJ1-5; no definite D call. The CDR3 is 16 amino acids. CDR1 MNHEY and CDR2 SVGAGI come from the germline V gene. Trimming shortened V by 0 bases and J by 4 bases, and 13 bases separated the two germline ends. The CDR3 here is CASSYSANSKNQPQHF. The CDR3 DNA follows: TGTGCCAGCAGTTACTCGGCGAACAGCAAAAATCAGCCCCAGCATTTT.